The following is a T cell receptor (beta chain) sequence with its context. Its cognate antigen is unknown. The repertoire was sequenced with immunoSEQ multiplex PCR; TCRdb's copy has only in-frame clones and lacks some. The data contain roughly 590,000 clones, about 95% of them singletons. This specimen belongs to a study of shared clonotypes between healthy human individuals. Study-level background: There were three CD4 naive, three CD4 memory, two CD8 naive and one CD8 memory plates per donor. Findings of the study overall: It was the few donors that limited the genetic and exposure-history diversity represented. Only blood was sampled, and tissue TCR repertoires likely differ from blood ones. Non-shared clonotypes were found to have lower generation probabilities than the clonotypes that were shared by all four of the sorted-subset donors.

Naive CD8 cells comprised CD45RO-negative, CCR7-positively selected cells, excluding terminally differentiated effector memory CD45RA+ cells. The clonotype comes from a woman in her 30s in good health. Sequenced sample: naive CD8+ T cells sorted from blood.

The CDR3 DNA follows: TGCGCCAGCAGGAGTCCTGGACCCTACAATGAGCAGTTCTTC. This codes for CASRSPGPYNEQFF. The chain carries TRBV5-1 and TRBJ2-1; D not certain. Trimming cost V 5 bases and J 2 bases, with 11 bases left between them. Per germline, CDR1 SGHRS and CDR2 YFSETQ. The CDR3 has 14 amino acids.